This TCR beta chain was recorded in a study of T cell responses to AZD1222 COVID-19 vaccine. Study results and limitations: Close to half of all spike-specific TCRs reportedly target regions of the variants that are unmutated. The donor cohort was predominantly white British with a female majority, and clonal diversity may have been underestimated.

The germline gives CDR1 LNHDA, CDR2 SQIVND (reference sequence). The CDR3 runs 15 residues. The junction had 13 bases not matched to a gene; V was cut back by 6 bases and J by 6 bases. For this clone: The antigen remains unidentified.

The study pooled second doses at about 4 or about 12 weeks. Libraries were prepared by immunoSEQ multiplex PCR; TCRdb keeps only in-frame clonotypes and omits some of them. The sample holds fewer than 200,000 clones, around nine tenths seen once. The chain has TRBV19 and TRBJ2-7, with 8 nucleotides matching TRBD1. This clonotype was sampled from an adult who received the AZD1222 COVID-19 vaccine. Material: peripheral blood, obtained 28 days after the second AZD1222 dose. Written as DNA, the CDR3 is TGTGCCAGTAGCCCAGGCAGGGGGCCTGGGGGCGAGCAGTACTTC. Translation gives CASSPGRGPGGEQYF.